The rows below give T cell receptor beta chains drawn from one sample of a study of beta chain features in type 1 diabetes. Produced via immunoSEQ multiplex PCR; TCRdb's table is partial and in-frame only. This sample carries 240,000 or so clones, more than 11% of them seen once, and the ten largest clones take about 0.02%. The sequenced material came from naive CD4+ T cells from blood. The receptors come from a man in his thirties or forties with type 1 diabetes. Both conserved end residues are part of each CDR3. The D gene is left open where the match is weak. Not every row has a clone size; where given, it reads once, few, many or a size class.

d_gene	j_gene	abundance	v_gene	CDR3aa	CDR3nt
TRBD1	TRBJ1-2	few	TRBV15	CATDHTGALGYGYTF	TGTGCCACCGATCACACAGGGGCTTTGGGCTATGGCTACACCTTC
TRBD2	TRBJ2-1	-	TRBV7-2	CASSFGLAGGPGKQFF	TGTGCCAGCAGCTTTGGGCTAGCGGGAGGGCCCGGCAAGCAGTTCTTC
TRBD2	TRBJ2-1	-	TRBV9	CASSVAQGLAGPYNEQFF	TGTGCCAGCAGCGTAGCTCAGGGACTAGCGGGGCCCTACAATGAGCAGTTCTTC
TRBD2	TRBJ2-1	-	TRBV28	CASSLVTSQSYNEQFF	TGTGCCAGCAGTTTGGTGACTAGCCAGTCCTACAATGAGCAGTTCTTC
TRBD2	TRBJ2-1	-	TRBV29-1	CSVFRDYVYNEQFF	TGCAGCGTATTCCGGGACTACGTGTACAATGAGCAGTTCTTC
TRBD1	TRBJ1-2	-	TRBV4-2	CASSQVQQGAGYTF	TGTGCCAGCAGCCAAGTGCAACAGGGGGCAGGCTACACCTTC
-	TRBJ1-6	-	TRBV2	CASGRDNNSPLHF	TGTGCCAGCGGCAGGGATAACAATTCACCCCTCCACTTT
TRBD1	TRBJ1-2	-	TRBV6-5	CASRSTGNYGYTF	TGTGCCAGCAGATCGACAGGGAACTATGGCTACACCTTC
TRBD1	TRBJ2-7	-	TRBV5-1	CASRPRGQGTYEQYF	TGCGCCAGCAGACCGAGGGGGCAGGGGACCTACGAGCAGTACTTC
TRBD1	TRBJ1-3	-	TRBV4-1	CASSQERGDSDSGNTIYF	TGCGCCAGCAGCCAAGAAAGGGGGGACAGCGACTCTGGAAACACCATATATTTT
TRBD1	TRBJ1-2	few	TRBV27	CASSLGPGQGGYGYTF	TGTGCCAGCAGTTTAGGTCCGGGACAGGGCGGCTATGGCTACACCTTC
TRBD1	TRBJ1-4	-	TRBV7-2	CASSLDRANEKLFF	TGTGCCAGCAGCCTGGACAGGGCTAATGAAAAACTGTTTTTT
-	TRBJ1-1	-	TRBV10-3	CAIRRDTEAFF	TGTGCCATCAGACGAGACACTGAAGCTTTCTTT
-	TRBJ2-7	-	TRBV7-6	CASSLQGRDGQYF	TGTGCCAGCAGCTTACAGGGGAGGGATGGGCAGTACTTC
TRBD2	TRBJ2-7	-	TRBV10-3	CAISAGGASYEQYF	TGTGCCATCAGTGCCGGGGGGGCATCCTACGAGCAGTACTTC
-	TRBJ2-4	few	TRBV2	CASRMGAENIQYF	TGTGCCAGCAGAATGGGGGCTGAAAACATTCAGTACTTC
TRBD1	TRBJ2-3	few	TRBV5-1	CASSLAGQGATDTQYF	TGCGCCAGCAGCTTGGCCGGTCAGGGGGCTACAGATACGCAGTATTTT
-	TRBJ1-4	few	TRBV5-4	CASSFSGNRSKLFF	TGTGCCAGCAGCTTCAGTGGCAACCGTTCAAAACTGTTTTTT
-	TRBJ2-7	few	TRBV5-1	CASRGTADTYEQYF	TGCGCCAGCCGGGGAACGGCTGATACCTACGAGCAGTACTTC
-	TRBJ1-1	once	TRBV2	CASAGAGKAFF	TGTGCCAGCGCTGGGGCAGGAAAAGCTTTCTTT
-	TRBJ1-2	-	TRBV4-1	CASSQPGANYGYTF	TGCGCCAGCAGCCAACCGGGAGCAAACTATGGCTACACCTTC
TRBD1	TRBJ1-5	few	TRBV30	CAVSGTGDQPQHF	TGTGCCGTCTCCGGGACAGGTGATCAGCCCCAGCATTTT
-	TRBJ1-1	-	TRBV7-2	CASSFGGGSSEAFF	TGTGCCAGCAGCTTCGGCGGGGGGTCGTCTGAAGCTTTCTTT